Below are 21 T cell receptor beta chains sequenced from a single sample in a study of T cell responses to AZD1222 COVID-19 vaccine. Measured with immunoSEQ multiplex PCR; TCRdb has only the in-frame clones, and not every one. The sample records approximately 140,000 clones, 75% to 95% being singletons. This specimen was peripheral blood, taken 28 days after the second AZD1222 dose. These receptors originate from an adult who received the AZD1222 COVID-19 vaccine.

This clone has a single count. In nucleotides, the CDR3 is TGTGCCAGCAGCGACTACGGTTACGAGCAGTACTTC. It yields the protein CASSDYGYEQYF. The V gene is TRBV9, the J gene TRBJ2-7; D remains ambiguous. The germline CDR1 and CDR2 sequences are SGDLS and YYNGEE. V was clipped by 3 bases and J by 4 bases, with 8 bases between them. The length of the CDR3 is 12 residues.

This chain joins TRBV18 and TRBJ1-2, with D tentatively TRBD1 (5 bases). The V and J ends lost 1 base and 4 bases respectively, with 16 bases between them. The V gene's germline CDR1 is KGHSH and CDR2 LQKENI. The CDR3 contains 16 residues. CDR3 amino acids: CASSPLGPPTGYGYTF. CDR3 nucleotides: TGTGCCAGCTCACCACTAGGCCCTCCCACAGGCTATGGCTACACCTTC.

The V gene is TRBV3-1 (or the pseudogene TRBV3-2), the J gene TRBJ2-7, with 7 bases lining up with TRBD2. The germline CDR1 and CDR2 sequences are LGHDT and YNNKEL (reference sequence). The CDR3 loop spans 15 amino acids. With V trimmed by 0 bases and J by 2 bases, 4 bases remained unmatched. In DNA, the CDR3 is TGTGCCAGCAGCCAAGAAGGGCTAGCGGCCTACGAGCAGTACTTC. Translated, it gives CASSQEGLAAYEQYF.

This chain links TRBV20-1 with TRBJ2-1; D gene uncertain. This CDR3 is 11 amino acids long. V lost 0 bases and J lost 5, with 2 bases in between. Germline V CDR1 and CDR2: DFQATT, SNEGSKA (reference sequence). CDR3 sequence (DNA): TGCAGTGCTAGAGAGGACAATGAGCAGTTCTTC. It is translated as CSAREDNEQFF.

This chain's CDR3 is CASSQEGQVEKLFF. The CDR3 DNA reads TGTGCCAGCAGCCAAGAGGGACAGGTTGAAAAACTGTTTTTT. V is TRBV4-2 and J is TRBJ1-4; TRBD1 matches at 8 bases. The V gene end was trimmed by 0 bases and the J gene end by 7 bases; junction bases not matched to a gene: 1. CDR1 LGHNA and CDR2 YNFKEQ come from the germline V gene. This CDR3 contains 14 residues.

This chain links TRBV27 with TRBJ2-7; D may be TRBD1 or TRBD2 (5 bases each). V was clipped by 3 bases and J by 2 bases, with 8 bases between them. From germline, CDR1 is MNHEY and CDR2 SMNVEV (reference sequence). There are 13 residues in the CDR3. The CDR3 region has the DNA TGTGCCAGCAGTTTCTTGGGGGCCTACGAGCAGTACTTC. It yields the protein CASSFLGAYEQYF.

The V gene is TRBV6-6, the J gene TRBJ1-1; TRBD1 aligns across 9 bases. The CDR3 contains 14 residues. J lost 4 bases, V lost 6 bases, and 6 bases had no gene match. Germline V gene data show CDR1 as MNHNY and CDR2 as SVGAGI (reference sequence). The CDR3 DNA is TGTGCCAGCAGCTGGGTGGGACAGGGCACTGAAGCTTTCTTT. Its translation: CASSWVGQGTEAFF.

This chain links TRBV6-5 with TRBJ2-5; a possible D gene is TRBD2 (5 bases). Trimming left V 2 bases short and J 4 bases short, with 8 bases between. CDR3 length equals 13 residues. CDR1 is MNHEY and CDR2 is SVGAGI in the germline V gene. CDR3 amino acids: CASSYGESETQYF. DNA for the CDR3: TGTGCCAGCAGTTACGGGGAGTCAGAGACCCAGTACTTC.

CDR3 region: CASSARTGFNEQYF. For the CDR3, the DNA is TGTGCCAGCAGCGCCCGGACAGGGTTCAACGAGCAGTACTTC. V is TRBV13 and J is TRBJ2-7, with 8 bases lining up with TRBD1. Trimming at V came to 5 bases and at J to 5 bases, leaving 8 bases not matched to a gene. The CDR3 is 14 residues long. From germline, CDR1 is PRHDT and CDR2 FYEKMQ (reference sequence).

This sequence joins TRBV12-3 or TRBV12-4 and TRBJ2-1; D remains unclear. This CDR3 region has 13 residues. V lost 2 bases and J lost 0, with 2 bases in between. CDR3 region: CASSLSSYNEQFF. CDR3 DNA: TGTGCCAGCAGTTTAAGCTCCTACAATGAGCAGTTCTTC.

The chain couples TRBV19 to TRBJ1-2; weak D call: TRBD1 (6 bases). The CDR3 covers 14 residues. From germline, CDR1 is LNHDA and CDR2 SQIVND (reference sequence). Trimming shortened V by 5 bases and J by 7 bases, and 17 bases separated the two germline ends. The CDR3 nucleotides read TGTGCCAGTAGTGCAGGCCCCTACAGGGCTGGCTACACCTTC. Translating gives CASSAGPYRAGYTF.

This clone was counted once. This rearrangement joins TRBV18 to TRBJ1-2; D is uncertain. This CDR3 region has 14 residues. Germline lookup yields CDR1 KGHSH and CDR2 LQKENI. The V end was cut by 1 base, the J end by 4 bases, with 10 bases between. CDR3 region: CASSPQARSYGYTF. CDR3 nucleotide sequence: TGTGCCAGCTCACCACAAGCCAGGAGCTATGGCTACACCTTC. The full variable domain, completed using reference TRBV18 and TRBJ1-2, is NAGVMQNPRHLVRRRGQEARLRCSPMKGHSHVYWYRQLPEEGLKFMVYLQKENIIDESGMPKERFSAEFPKEGPSILRIQQVVRGDSAAYFCASSPQARSYGYTFGSGTRLTVV.

This chain links TRBV5-6 with TRBJ1-2; 10 bases align to TRBD1. Germline lookup yields CDR1 SGHDT and CDR2 YYEEEE. The V segment lost 4 bases and the J segment 2 bases; nucleotides outside the gene matches: 8. The CDR3 spans 16 residues. CDR3 sequence (DNA): TGTGCCAGCAGCCCTGGGGGGACAGGGGTAAACTATGGCTACACCTTC. This encodes CASSPGGTGVNYGYTF.

The chain has TRBV5-1 and TRBJ1-2; D perhaps matches TRBD1 (5 bases). The length of the CDR3 is 15 residues. Trimming stripped 0 bases from V and 4 bases from J, with 13 bases between. Looked up from germline, CDR1 is SGHRS and CDR2 is YFSETQ. The CDR3 nucleotides read TGCGCCAGCAGCTTGGGTGGGGGAGATGTCTATGGCTACACCTTC. This codes for CASSLGGGDVYGYTF. Supplemented by reference TRBV5-1 and TRBJ1-2, the full variable domain reads KAGVTQTPRYLIKTRGQQVTLSCSPISGHRSVSWYQQTPGQGLQFLFEYFSETQRNKGNFPGRFSGRQFSNSRSEMNVSTLELGDSALYLCASSLGGGDVYGYTFGSGTRLTVV.

This clone was seen a few times. The chain employs TRBV6-6 and TRBJ1-2; D unclear. The ends were cut back, 6 bases at V and 4 bases at J, with 9 bases in the middle. The CDR3 consists of 12 residues. Per the germline V gene, CDR1 is MNHNY and CDR2 is SVGAGI (reference sequence). In DNA form, the CDR3 reads TGTGCCAGCAGCATGGTCTTCTATGGCTACACCTTC. Translating it yields CASSMVFYGYTF.

This clone has a single count. The V gene is TRBV5-1, the J gene TRBJ2-7; 7 nucleotides align to TRBD1. The V segment lost 2 bases and the J segment 4 bases; nucleotides outside the gene matches: 6. CDR3 length: 14 residues. Germline V lookup: CDR1 SGHRS, CDR2 YFSETQ. CDR3 nucleotides: TGCGCCAGCAGCTTCCTGGGACAGAATTACGAGCAGTACTTC. Encoded protein: CASSFLGQNYEQYF. Based on the CDR3 plus reference TRBV5-1 and TRBJ2-7, the full variable domain is KAGVTQTPRYLIKTRGQQVTLSCSPISGHRSVSWYQQTPGQGLQFLFEYFSETQRNKGNFPGRFSGRQFSNSRSEMNVSTLELGDSALYLCASSFLGQNYEQYFGPGTRLTVT.

The chain couples TRBV12-3 or TRBV12-4 to TRBJ1-1; D remains ambiguous. V lost 7 bases, J lost 10 bases, and 13 bases lay in between. The CDR3 totals 11 residues. This chain's CDR3 is CASTKQEIAFF. CDR3 sequence (DNA): TGTGCCAGCACCAAACAAGAGATAGCTTTCTTT.

The chain employs TRBV5-6 and TRBJ1-1; D call uncertain. CDR1 and CDR2 (germline): SGHDT, YYEEEE. Trimming removed 6 bases from V and 11 bases from J, with 20 bases in between. This CDR3 has 13 amino acids. CDR3 in amino acids: CASNRLDLDVAFF. CDR3 in DNA: TGTGCCAGCAACCGTTTGGACCTTGACGTGGCTTTCTTT.

CDR3 amino acids: CASSQVGPYGYTF. As DNA, the CDR3 is TGTGCCAGCAGCCAAGTGGGCCCCTATGGCTACACCTTC. V and J are TRBV3-1 (or the pseudogene TRBV3-2) and TRBJ1-2; D is uncertain. CDR1 and CDR2 from the germline V gene are LGHDT and YNNKEL (reference sequence). This CDR3 region has 13 residues. V gave up 1 base and J gave up 4 bases, with 7 bases separating them.

The chain carries TRBV7-9 and TRBJ2-7; no definite D call. The CDR3 consists of 12 residues. V was cut by 8 bases and J by 2 bases, with 10 bases left in between. CDR1 and CDR2 (germline): SEHNR, FQNEAQ (reference sequence). In DNA, the CDR3 is TGTGCCAGCGACCTTGAGCCCTACGAGCAGTACTTC. Translation: CASDLEPYEQYF.

The rearrangement joins TRBV6-2 or TRBV6-3 to TRBJ2-1; 9 bases are shared with TRBD2. V lost 1 base and J lost 4; bases outside the gene matches: 2. This CDR3 is built from 15 residues. Germline-derived CDR1 and CDR2 are MNHEY and SVGEGT. The CDR3 DNA is TGTGCCAGCAGTTACTTCCTAGCGGGGTACAATGAGCAGTTCTTC. It translates to CASSYFLAGYNEQFF.